The 24 T cell receptor beta chains given below trace back to one sample, sequenced in a study of human T cells and chemical hapten exposure. It was unfractionated whole blood from which total RNA was extracted. One entry per CDR3 protein, called by TCRdb with MiXCR from the 5' RACE reads. The repertoire holds about 140,000 distinct CDR3 sequences, approximately 4% seen once, with 1.2% to 1.5% in the top ten. These receptors came from a female donor in good health.

This clonotype was recorded at least ten times. The V gene is TRBV13, the J gene TRBJ1-6; 7 positions agree with TRBD1. CDR3 length: 15 residues. The V gene's germline CDR1 is PRHDT and CDR2 FYEKMQ (reference sequence). Trimming at V came to 5 bases and at J to 8 bases, leaving 9 bases not matched to a gene. The CDR3 reads CASSLRQGLDSPLHF. The DNA for the CDR3 is TGTGCCAGCAGCCTTCGACAGGGATTGGATTCACCCCTCCACTTT.

This clonotype has just one count. Possible read error: a much larger clone is one base away. The V gene is TRBV10-3, the J gene TRBJ2-7, with 7 bases that match TRBD1. This CDR3 is 15 amino acids long. CDR1 and CDR2 from the germline V gene are ENHRY and SYGVKD. After removal of 0 bases from V and 5 bases from J, the junction contained 7 bases not matched to a gene. The CDR3 is CAISESDRASDEQYF. The CDR3 DNA reads as TGTGCCATCAGTGAGTCAGACAGGGCTTCCGACGAGCAGTACTTC.

This clonotype was counted many times. The chain has TRBV5-1 and TRBJ2-2; 9 nucleotides align to TRBD1. The CDR3 runs 14 residues. V lost 7 bases and J lost 6; bases outside the gene matches: 7. Germline V gives CDR1 SGHRS, CDR2 YFSETQ. The CDR3 protein is CASYGTGFAGELFF. The DNA for the CDR3 is TGCGCCAGCTACGGGACAGGGTTTGCCGGGGAGCTGTTTTTT.

This clonotype appeared many times. This chain joins TRBV29-1 and TRBJ2-7; D not certain. The CDR3 runs to 12 residues. V was pared by 0 bases and J by 4 bases, with 7 bases between. Germline assignment: CDR1 SQVTM and CDR2 ANQGSEA. The CDR3 region is CSVEDNGYEQYF. The CDR3 DNA sequence: TGCAGCGTTGAAGATAACGGGTACGAGCAGTACTTC.

This clonotype has a count of ten or more. The chain joins TRBV5-4 to TRBJ2-6; 11 positions match TRBD1. V was pared by 0 bases and J by 2 bases, with 7 bases of the junction left unmatched. Germline values: CDR1 SGHNT, CDR2 YYREEE (reference sequence). The CDR3 has 19 residues. The CDR3 DNA follows: TGTGCCAGCAGCTTGGCGGGACAGGGGGGAAGTCCTGGGGCCAACGTCCTGACTTTC. This codes for CASSLAGQGGSPGANVLTF.

In this sample, this clonotype turned up a few times. The chain joins TRBV18 to TRBJ2-6; tentatively, D is TRBD2 (6 bases). Trimming took 0 bases from V and 0 from J, leaving 9 bases between them. CDR1 and CDR2 from the germline V gene are KGHSH and LQKENI. The CDR3 extends over 17 amino acids. The CDR3 region is CASSPPVGGSGANVLTF. CDR3 bases: TGTGCCAGCTCACCACCGGTGGGGGGCTCTGGGGCCAACGTCCTGACTTTC.

This clonotype was counted ten times or more. The chain links TRBV20-1 to TRBJ1-5, with TRBD1 matching over 8 bases. There are 14 residues in the CDR3. Germline CDR1 and CDR2: DFQATT and SNEGSKA (reference sequence). V was pared by 1 base and J by 7 bases, with 6 bases of the junction left unmatched. The CDR3 reads CSARATGQGQPQHF. The CDR3 coding sequence is TGCAGTGCTAGAGCAACTGGACAGGGACAGCCCCAGCATTTT.

This clonotype was seen many times. The chain is built from TRBV6-6 and TRBJ1-2, with unresolved D. The CDR3 sequence is 15 residues long. The germline gives CDR1 MNHNY, CDR2 SVGAGI (reference sequence). V shed 2 bases and J shed 2 bases, with 12 bases lying between them. The CDR3 nucleotides read TGTGCCAGCAGTTACGGTTCGGGGTCGAACTATGGCTACACCTTC. It codes for CASSYGSGSNYGYTF.

The rearrangement uses TRBV6-2 or TRBV6-3 and TRBJ2-7; 8 nucleotides agree with TRBD1. The CDR3 is made up of 14 amino acids. Germline CDR1 MNHEY, CDR2 SVGEGT. The junction had 3 bases not matched to a gene; V was cut back by 5 bases and J by 0 bases. The CDR3 loop reads CASSGDRSSYEQYF. The CDR3 nucleotides read TGTGCCAGCAGTGGGGACAGGAGCTCCTACGAGCAGTACTTC.

To note about this clonotype: Possible read error: a much larger clone is one base away. The chain joins TRBV7-2 to TRBJ2-5; possible D gene TRBD1, 5 bases. CDR1 and CDR2 (germline): SGHTA, FQGNSA. This CDR3 comprises 14 residues. Deletions cut 2 bases from V and 3 bases from J, with 10 bases between. CDR3 residues: CASSLLGQKETQYF. CDR3 DNA: TGTGCCAGCAGCTTACTGGGGCAGAAAGAGACCCAGTACTTC.

This clonotype was seen repeatedly, ten times or more. The chain couples TRBV5-1 to TRBJ1-6; weak D call: TRBD1 (6 bases). Germline values: CDR1 SGHRS, CDR2 YFSETQ. With 1 base removed from V and 5 bases from J, the gap between germline ends came to 13 bases. CDR3 length: 16 amino acids. CDR3 nucleotide sequence: TGCGCCAGCAGCTTGATCGGGGGCGCAGATAATTCACCCCTCCACTTT. Its protein is CASSLIGGADNSPLHF. The full variable domain, completed using reference TRBV5-1 and TRBJ1-6, is KAGVTQTPRYLIKTRGQQVTLSCSPISGHRSVSWYQQTPGQGLQFLFEYFSETQRNKGNFPGRFSGRQFSNSRSEMNVSTLELGDSALYLCASSLIGGADNSPLHFGNGTRLTVT.

In this sample, this clonotype turned up many times. The CDR3 reads CASSSGLAGGGTDTQYF. The CDR3 nucleotides are TGTGCCAGCAGCTCAGGACTAGCGGGGGGTGGCACAGATACGCAGTATTTT. This chain joins TRBV7-8 and TRBJ2-3, with TRBD2 matching 14 bases. Germline V gene sequence: CDR1 SGHVS, CDR2 FQNEAQ. With V trimmed by 4 bases and J by 1 base, 4 bases remained unmatched. This CDR3 has 17 amino acids.

This clonotype has a count of ten or more. The chain carries TRBV7-9 and TRBJ2-3; TRBD1 matches at 11 bases. The CDR3 has 17 residues. Per germline, CDR1 SEHNR and CDR2 FQNEAQ (reference sequence). Trimming removed 5 bases from V and 1 base from J; junction bases left unmatched: 8. CDR3 region: CASSPGQGAWGTDTQYF. The CDR3 DNA is TGTGCCAGCAGCCCTGGACAGGGGGCATGGGGCACAGATACGCAGTATTTT.

This clonotype occurred a few times. Given a much more abundant clone one base away, this may be a read error. The rearrangement uses TRBV5-6 and TRBJ2-7; no firm D call. Trimming removed 1 base from V and 5 bases from J, with 16 bases in between. CDR3 size: 15 residues. Germline CDR1 is SGHDT and CDR2 is YYEEEE. CDR3 nucleotides: TGTGCCAGCAGCTTGTACGAAGGGCGATACGACGAGCAGTACTTC. Its translation: CASSLYEGRYDEQYF.

The chain combines TRBV13 with TRBJ1-4; TRBD1 matches 7 bases. This CDR3 is built from 20 residues. The trim removed 7 bases at V and 2 bases at J, leaving 22 bases unmatched. Germline values: CDR1 PRHDT, CDR2 FYEKMQ (reference sequence). In nucleotides, the CDR3 is TGTGCCAGCAAGTTGGTCATCGACAGGGACATGGGGTCCACTAATGAAAAACTGTTTTTT. The encoded protein is CASKLVIDRDMGSTNEKLFF.

This clonotype came up a few times. The chain is built from TRBV6-5 and TRBJ1-3; TRBD1 might be the D (5 bases). V gave up 5 bases and J gave up 4 bases, with 15 bases separating them. The CDR3 is made up of 15 amino acids. CDR1 MNHEY and CDR2 SVGAGI come from the germline V gene. The CDR3 nucleotides are TGTGCCAGCAGTAGACAGAGACTCCGAGGAAACACCATATATTTT. This encodes CASSRQRLRGNTIYF.

This clonotype was counted only a few times. The V and J genes are TRBV7-6 and TRBJ2-7; 8 bases are a match to TRBD1. Germline values: CDR1 SGHVS, CDR2 FNYEAQ. The CDR3 runs 13 residues. Germline trimming cut 5 bases from V and 5 bases from J; bases unmatched to any gene: 5. For the CDR3, the DNA is TGTGCCAGCAGCCTGAACAGGGGGGACGAGCAGTACTTC. Protein product: CASSLNRGDEQYF.

Many counts were recorded for this clonotype. The chain uses TRBV29-1 and TRBJ2-1; 9 nucleotides agree with TRBD1. Germline V gene sequence: CDR1 SQVTM, CDR2 ANQGSEA. This CDR3 has 12 amino acids. V was pared by 5 bases and J by 6 bases, with 2 bases of the junction left unmatched. The CDR3 nucleotides read TGCAGCGTTTGGGGACAGGGCAATGAGCAGTTCTTC. Translation: CSVWGQGNEQFF.

This clonotype was picked up many times. The V call is TRBV6-5, the J call TRBJ1-6; D perhaps matches TRBD1 (6 bases). CDR3 length: 14 amino acids. V lost 6 bases to trimming and J lost 7 bases, with 13 bases between them. In germline, CDR1 is MNHEY, CDR2 SVGAGI. The CDR3 bases are TGTGCCAGCAGCCAATACAGGGCGAATTCACCCCTCCACTTT. Protein product: CASSQYRANSPLHF.

This clonotype was recorded at least ten times. The genes are TRBV9 and TRBJ1-5; a weak D match, TRBD1 (5 bases). The CDR3 has 15 residues. Germline V CDR1 and CDR2: SGDLS, YYNGEE. Trimming left V 7 bases short and J 0 bases short, with 14 bases between. This CDR3 is CASGGSAYSNQPQHF. Written as DNA, the CDR3 is TGTGCCAGCGGGGGATCGGCATATAGCAATCAGCCCCAGCATTTT.

In this sample, this clonotype turned up a few times. A much larger clone differs from this one at a single base, so this may be a read error. The chain carries TRBV2 and TRBJ1-1, with a tentative D call TRBD1 (5 bases). The CDR3 sequence is 15 residues long. Germline-derived CDR1 and CDR2 are SNHLY and FYNNEI. V was trimmed by 6 bases and J by 1 base, leaving 15 bases between them. CDR3 bases: TGTGCCAGCAGGGAATCCCCGGGGCGGAACACTGAAGCTTTCTTT. Translation: CASRESPGRNTEAFF.

The V and J genes are TRBV29-1 and TRBJ2-1; TRBD1 aligns across 11 bases. CDR3 size: 17 residues. V shed 0 bases, J shed 8 bases, and the junction held 12 bases outside the gene matches. The germline CDR1 and CDR2 sequences are SQVTM and ANQGSEA. CDR3 bases: TGCAGCGTTGAAGATAGGGGGCGGACAGGGGGCCTCGATGAGCAGTTCTTC. Its translation: CSVEDRGRTGGLDEQFF.

The sample holds many counts of this clonotype. The chain is built from TRBV20-1 and TRBJ1-5; D may be TRBD1 (5 bases). Germline V CDR1 and CDR2: DFQATT, SNEGSKA (reference sequence). V lost 0 bases and J 5 bases, leaving 8 bases between the germline ends. The CDR3 runs 13 residues. This CDR3 is CSARDQGHQPQHF. The CDR3, as DNA: TGCAGTGCTAGAGACCAGGGACATCAGCCCCAGCATTTT.

This clonotype was seen at least ten times. The rearrangement joins TRBV6-6 to TRBJ2-5; D uncertain. The V end lost 0 bases, the J end lost 5 bases, and 4 bases lay between the germline ends. Per the germline V gene, CDR1 is MNHNY and CDR2 is SVGAGI (reference sequence). The CDR3 spans 12 residues. The CDR3 sequence: CASSYSSETQYF. CDR3 DNA sequence: TGTGCCAGCAGTTACTCGAGCGAGACCCAGTACTTC.